Described below is a single TCR beta chain sequence and its context. Its antigen is unidentified. TCR beta VDJ combinations and CDR3 sequences were profiled from genomic DNA. Each CDR3 protein gets one entry after TCRdb re-called the reads with MiXCR. The data contain about 68,000 distinct CDR3 sequences, around half of them seen just once; the ten biggest clones take up about 8%. This CDR3 has 14 residues. Germline CDR1 is MNHEY and CDR2 is SMNVEV (reference sequence). The V and J ends lost 1 base and 2 bases respectively, with 6 bases between them. This sample is part of a study of CD8+CD57+ T cells in acquired aplastic anemia. Study context: The mean DNA yield obtained from sorted CD4+ and CD8+ cells came to approximately 3.2 ug. For CD4+ cells, healthy donors had an average of about 10 million reads.

Study outcomes and limitations: Patients and healthy controls showed no significant CD8+ Simpson's diversity difference.

The V gene is TRBV27, the J gene TRBJ1-3; D unresolved. The sample consisted of sorted CD4+, CD8+, or CD8+CD57+ T cells (not recorded which) from PBMCs. The sequence was collected from a human donor in good health, serving as a control. The CDR3 DNA reads TGTGCCAGCAGTTTATACGGGGCTGGAAACACCATATATTTT. It translates to CASSLYGAGNTIYF.